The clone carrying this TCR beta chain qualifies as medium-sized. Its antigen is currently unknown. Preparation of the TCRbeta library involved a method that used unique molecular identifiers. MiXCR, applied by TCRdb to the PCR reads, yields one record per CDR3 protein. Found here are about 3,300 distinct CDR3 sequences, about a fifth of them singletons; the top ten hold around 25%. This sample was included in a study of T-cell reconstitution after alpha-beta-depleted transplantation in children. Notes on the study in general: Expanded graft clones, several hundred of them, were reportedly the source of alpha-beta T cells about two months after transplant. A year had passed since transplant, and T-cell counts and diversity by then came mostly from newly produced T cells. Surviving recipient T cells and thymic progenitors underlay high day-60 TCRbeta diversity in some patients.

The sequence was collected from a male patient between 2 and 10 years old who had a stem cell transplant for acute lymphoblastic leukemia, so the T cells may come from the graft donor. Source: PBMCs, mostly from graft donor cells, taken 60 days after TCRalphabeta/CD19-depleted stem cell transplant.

The CDR3 DNA reads as TGCGCCAGCAGCCAATCCCCCGGGACCCAACCAGCTGAGACCCAGTACTTC. Translated, it gives CASSQSPGTQPAETQYF. The chain carries TRBV4-1 and TRBJ2-5, with D possibly called TRBD1 or TRBD2 (5 bases each). Looked up from germline, CDR1 is MGHRA and CDR2 is YSYEKL. V lost 2 bases, J lost 5 bases, and 21 bases lay in between. CDR3 size: 17 residues.